This passage covers 13 T cell receptor beta chains from one sample sequenced in a study of chemoradiotherapy in HPV16-positive cancers. TCRdb keeps only in-frame clones here, not all; method: immunoSEQ multiplex PCR. The sample holds thousands of clones; 70% to 90% are singletons and the top ten take around 2.9%. The sequences come from tumor tissue, collected from a patient who underwent chemoradiotherapy. The source is a human donor with HPV-associated anogenital cancer.

This chain uses TRBV30 with TRBJ2-1; a possible D gene is TRBD2 (5 bases). V lost 1 base, J lost 4 bases, and 5 bases lay in between. Germline V gene data show CDR1 as GTSNPN and CDR2 as SVGIG (reference sequence). This CDR3 contains 12 residues. In nucleotides, the CDR3 is TGTGCCTGGAGTGCGGGGTACAATGAGCAGTTCTTC. The encoded protein is CAWSAGYNEQFF.

The chain employs TRBV6-1 and TRBJ2-2, with TRBD2 identical over 9 bases. This CDR3 spans 15 amino acids. Trimming cost V 11 bases and J 0 bases; bases outside gene matches: 7. The germline V gene has CDR1 MNHNS and CDR2 SASEGT. CDR3 in amino acids: CAGGGGTPNTGELFF. The CDR3 DNA reads as TGTGCCGGCGGGGGGGGGACACCGAACACCGGGGAGCTGTTTTTT.

This chain links TRBV7-2 with TRBJ2-3; no clear D. V shed 10 bases and J shed 4 bases, with 12 bases lying between them. The CDR3 spans 12 residues. Germline-derived CDR1 and CDR2 are SGHTA and FQGNSA. The CDR3 reads CATFISSDTQYF. CDR3 in DNA: TGTGCCACCTTTATATCGTCAGATACGCAGTATTTT.

The count of this clone is one. The V gene is TRBV7-9, the J gene TRBJ2-1; TRBD2 is a possible D gene (6 bases). Looked up from germline, CDR1 is SEHNR and CDR2 is FQNEAQ (reference sequence). The V end lost 3 bases, the J end lost 7 bases, and 13 bases lay between the germline ends. CDR3 size: 14 residues. CDR3 residues: CASSFPGRGNEQFF. The CDR3 bases are TGTGCCAGCAGCTTCCCCGGGAGAGGGAATGAGCAGTTCTTC.

This chain joins TRBV2 and TRBJ2-2; D is tentatively TRBD1 or TRBD2 (5 bases each). The germline CDR1 and CDR2 sequences are SNHLY and FYNNEI. The CDR3 is made up of 15 amino acids. V dropped 6 bases and J dropped 7 bases, with 18 bases sitting between them. The CDR3 bases are TGTGCCAGCAGCGCTTACGGGGCGGGTAGCGGGGAGCTGTTTTTT. Its translation: CASSAYGAGSGELFF.

This rearrangement joins TRBV30 to TRBJ1-5; TRBD1 might be the D (5 bases). Germline-derived CDR1 and CDR2 are GTSNPN and SVGIG (reference sequence). Trimming took 4 bases from V and 5 from J, leaving 12 bases between them. The CDR3 is 13 amino acids. The CDR3 spells CAWNRRGDQPQHF. The CDR3, as DNA: TGTGCCTGGAATCGGAGGGGCGATCAGCCCCAGCATTTT.

The chain couples TRBV18 to TRBJ2-7, with 10 bases identical to TRBD1. The germline CDR1 and CDR2 sequences are KGHSH and LQKENI. This CDR3 comprises 15 residues. Unmatched junction bases numbered 5, after V lost 6 bases and J lost 0 bases. The CDR3 region has the DNA TGTGCCAGCTCGCTGGGACAGGGGAGCTCCTACGAGCAGTACGTC. Amino acid sequence: CASSLGQGSSYEQYV.

This chain connects TRBV19 to TRBJ1-2; the match to TRBD1 covers 7 bases. Trimming took 5 bases from V and 4 from J; bases not matched to a gene: 7. Germline V gene sequence: CDR1 LNHDA, CDR2 SQIVND (reference sequence). The CDR3 runs to 14 residues. DNA of the CDR3: TGTGCCAGTAGTCAAAAGGGGGCTGGCTATGGCTACACCTTC. It is translated as CASSQKGAGYGYTF.

V gene TRBV6-4 combines with J gene TRBJ2-3; D unresolved. Deletions cut 2 bases from V and 3 bases from J, with 9 bases between. Germline CDR1 and CDR2: MRHNA and SNTAGT. This CDR3 is 14 amino acids long. In DNA form, the CDR3 reads TGTGCCAGCAGTGACGTCAGTGGGACAGATACGCAGTATTTT. It yields the protein CASSDVSGTDTQYF.

The V gene is TRBV7-8, the J gene TRBJ1-2; TRBD1 might be the D (5 bases). Germline values: CDR1 SGHVS, CDR2 FQNEAQ. The CDR3 consists of 15 residues. V was shortened by 9 bases and J by 4 bases, with 21 bases between the two germline ends. CDR3 DNA: TGTGCCAGTAGGGCCGAAAGGGGAGTTGGCTATGGCTACACCTTC. Its translation: CASRAERGVGYGYTF.

J is TRBJ2-1 and V is TRBV11-3; 13 bases align to TRBD2. Germline CDR1 SGHNT, CDR2 YENEEA. The V segment lost 5 bases and the J segment 9 bases; nucleotides outside the gene matches: 13. This CDR3 has 17 amino acids. The CDR3 DNA reads TGTGCCAGCAGCACACAGAAGACTAGCGGGGGGCGCGGTGAGCAGTTCTTC. It encodes CASSTQKTSGGRGEQFF. The whole variable domain, filled in from reference TRBV11-3 and TRBJ2-1, reads EAGVVQSPRYKIIEKKQPVAFWCNPISGHNTLYWYLQNLGQGPELLIRYENEEAVDDSQLPKDRFSAERLKGVDSTLKIQPAELGDSAVYLCASSTQKTSGGRGEQFFGPGTRLTVL.

This clone has a handful of counts. Germline is not matched at one junction end, which may reflect a read error. The chain uses TRBV7-8 and TRBJ2-4; D is perhaps TRBD2 (5 bases). Germline CDR1 is SGHVS and CDR2 is FQNEAQ. This CDR3 is 12 amino acids long. CDR3 residues: CASSLEGRRLDF. In DNA, the CDR3 is TGTGCCAGCAGCTTAGAAGGCAGGAGGCTTGACTTC.

This chain joins TRBV5-4 and TRBJ1-6, with D hard to call. CDR3 size: 13 residues. Germline CDR1 is SGHNT and CDR2 is YYREEE (reference sequence). V lost 2 bases and J lost 13, with 13 bases in between. The CDR3 is CASSFIDPWPLHF. Here the CDR3 DNA reads TGTGCCAGCAGCTTTATAGATCCTTGGCCCCTCCACTTT.